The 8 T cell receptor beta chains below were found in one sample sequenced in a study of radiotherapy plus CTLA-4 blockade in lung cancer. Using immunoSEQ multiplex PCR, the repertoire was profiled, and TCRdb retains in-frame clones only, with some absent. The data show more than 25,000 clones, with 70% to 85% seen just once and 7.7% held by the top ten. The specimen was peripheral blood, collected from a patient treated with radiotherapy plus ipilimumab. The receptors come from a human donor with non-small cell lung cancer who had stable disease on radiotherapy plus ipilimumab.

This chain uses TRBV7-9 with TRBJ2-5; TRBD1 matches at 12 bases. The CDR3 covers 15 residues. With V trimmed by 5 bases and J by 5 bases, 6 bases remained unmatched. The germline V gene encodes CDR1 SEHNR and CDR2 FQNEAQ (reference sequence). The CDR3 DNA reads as TGTGCCAGCAGCACCGGGACAGGGGGCTATGAGACCCAGTACTTC. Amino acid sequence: CASSTGTGGYETQYF.

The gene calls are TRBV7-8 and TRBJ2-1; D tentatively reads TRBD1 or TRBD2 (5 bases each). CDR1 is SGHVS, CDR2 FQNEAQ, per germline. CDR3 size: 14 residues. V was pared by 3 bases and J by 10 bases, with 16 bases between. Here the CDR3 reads CASSFLAGPGEQFF. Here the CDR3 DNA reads TGTGCCAGCAGCTTCCTAGCAGGCCCAGGGGAGCAGTTCTTC.

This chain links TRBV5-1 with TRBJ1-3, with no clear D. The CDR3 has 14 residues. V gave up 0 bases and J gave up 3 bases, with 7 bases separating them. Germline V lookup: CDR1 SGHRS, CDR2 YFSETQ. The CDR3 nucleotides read TGCGCCAGCAGCTTGGAGGGAGATGGAAACACCATATATTTT. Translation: CASSLEGDGNTIYF.

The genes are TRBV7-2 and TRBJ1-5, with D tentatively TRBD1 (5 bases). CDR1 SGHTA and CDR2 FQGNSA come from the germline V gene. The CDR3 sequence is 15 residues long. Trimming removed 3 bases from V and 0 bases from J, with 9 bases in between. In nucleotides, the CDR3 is TGTGCCAGCAGCTTTGACAGCACTAGCAATCAGCCCCAGCATTTT. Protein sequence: CASSFDSTSNQPQHF.

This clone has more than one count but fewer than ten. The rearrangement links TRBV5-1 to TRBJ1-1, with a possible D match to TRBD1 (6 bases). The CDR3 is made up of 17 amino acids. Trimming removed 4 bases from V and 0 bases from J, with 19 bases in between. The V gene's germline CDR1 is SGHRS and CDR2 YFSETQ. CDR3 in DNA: TGCGCCAGCAGCCGCCGAGGGGGGAAAGGGGTGAACACTGAAGCTTTCTTT. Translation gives CASSRRGGKGVNTEAFF.

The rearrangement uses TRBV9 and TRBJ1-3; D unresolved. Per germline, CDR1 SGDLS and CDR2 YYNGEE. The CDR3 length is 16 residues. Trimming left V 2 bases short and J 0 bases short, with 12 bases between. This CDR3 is CASSVSGRGSGNTIYF. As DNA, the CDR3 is TGTGCCAGCAGCGTTAGCGGACGGGGCTCTGGAAACACCATATATTTT.

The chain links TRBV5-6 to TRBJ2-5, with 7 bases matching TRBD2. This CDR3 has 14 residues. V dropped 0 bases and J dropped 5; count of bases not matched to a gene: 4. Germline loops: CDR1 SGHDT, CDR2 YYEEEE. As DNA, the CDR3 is TGTGCCAGCAGCTTGGGTGGTAGCGGGGAGACCCAGTACTTC. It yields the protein CASSLGGSGETQYF. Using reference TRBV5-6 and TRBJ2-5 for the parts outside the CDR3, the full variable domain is DAGVTQSPTHLIKTRGQQVTLRCSPKSGHDTVSWYQQALGQGPQFIFQYYEEEERQRGNFPDRFSGHQFPNYSSELNVNALLLGDSALYLCASSLGGSGETQYFGPGTRLLVL.

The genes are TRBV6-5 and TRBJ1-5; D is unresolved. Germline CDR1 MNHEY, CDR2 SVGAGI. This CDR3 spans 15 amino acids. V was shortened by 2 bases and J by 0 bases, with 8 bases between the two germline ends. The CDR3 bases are TGTGCCAGCAGTTACGCAGGCGGTAGCAATCAGCCCCAGCATTTT. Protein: CASSYAGGSNQPQHF.